Listed below are T cell receptor beta chains from one sample, sequenced in a study of T cell responses to AZD1222 COVID-19 vaccine. Measured with immunoSEQ multiplex PCR; TCRdb has only the in-frame clones, and not every one. This table has about 180,000 clones, 88% appearing once. This sample comprised peripheral blood, obtained 28 days after the second AZD1222 dose. Receptor source: an adult who received the AZD1222 COVID-19 vaccine. CDR3s include the opening cysteine and the closing phenylalanine or tryptophan. The D gene is left open where the match is weak. Part of the rows lack a size; the others show once, few, many or a class for expanded clones.

j_call d_call clone_size v_call cdr3_aa cdr3_nt
TRBJ2-7 NA once TRBV19 CASSYTISDEQYF TGTGCCAGTAGTTACACAATCAGTGACGAGCAGTACTTC
TRBJ1-6 TRBD1 NA TRBV20-1 CSASWTGTNSPLHF TGCAGTGCTAGTTGGACAGGGACAAATTCACCCCTCCACTTT
TRBJ1-2 NA NA TRBV19 CASSIRRDYGYTF TGTGCCAGTAGTATCAGGAGAGACTATGGCTACACCTTC
TRBJ2-1 TRBD2 few TRBV10-3 CAISEPGLAGSAPNEQFF TGTGCCATCAGTGAACCGGGACTAGCGGGGTCCGCACCCAATGAGCAGTTCTTC
TRBJ1-4 NA NA TRBV5-1 CASSLYFGTNEKLFF TGCGCCAGCAGCTTGTATTTTGGGACTAATGAAAAACTGTTTTTT
TRBJ1-5 NA NA TRBV28 CASTLVQGRQPQHF TGTGCCAGCACCCTGGTGCAGGGACGTCAGCCCCAGCATTTT
TRBJ1-5 TRBD1 NA TRBV19 CASSTTGTDNSNQPQHF TGTGCCAGTAGTACAACCGGGACAGATAATAGCAATCAGCCCCAGCATTTT
TRBJ2-1 TRBD2 few TRBV7-2 CASSPQGSGPSNEQFF TGTGCCAGCAGCCCCCAAGGTAGCGGGCCCAGTAATGAGCAGTTCTTC
TRBJ2-1 TRBD1 NA TRBV5-1 CASSLGDRGFYNEQFF TGCGCCAGCAGCTTGGGGGACAGGGGTTTCTACAATGAGCAGTTCTTC
TRBJ2-2 NA NA TRBV18 CASSPAGTNTGELFF TGTGCCAGCTCACCAGCAGGGACGAACACCGGGGAGCTGTTTTTT
TRBJ2-1 TRBD2 NA TRBV7-2 CASSLSGGARNEQFF TGTGCCAGCAGCTTGAGCGGGGGGGCGAGGAATGAGCAGTTCTTC
TRBJ2-5 TRBD2 once TRBV3-1/TRBV3-2 CASSQDSGTSWETQYF TGTGCCAGCAGCCAAGATTCCGGGACTAGCTGGGAGACCCAGTACTTC
TRBJ2-7 TRBD2 NA TRBV7-2 CASSLGVGGAYEQYF TGTGCCAGCAGCTTAGGTGTCGGGGGGGCTTACGAGCAGTACTTC
TRBJ2-5 NA NA TRBV30 CAWSKVVRKETQYF TGTGCCTGGAGCAAGGTGGTGAGAAAAGAGACCCAGTACTTC
TRBJ1-5 TRBD1 NA TRBV12-3/TRBV12-4 CASSGQGNQPQHF TGTGCCAGCAGTGGACAGGGAAATCAGCCCCAGCATTTT
TRBJ2-3 TRBD2 NA TRBV3-1/TRBV3-2 CASSARGGRTDTQYF TGTGCCAGCAGCGCACGGGGGGGCAGGACAGATACGCAGTATTTT
TRBJ2-1 NA NA TRBV3-1/TRBV3-2 CASSQGYRDNEQFF TGTGCCAGCAGCCAAGGCTACAGGGACAATGAGCAGTTCTTC
TRBJ2-3 TRBD2 NA TRBV4-3 CASSHGTSSRDTQYF TGCGCCAGCAGCCACGGGACTAGTTCTAGAGATACGCAGTATTTT
TRBJ1-1 TRBD1 NA TRBV10-3 CAISGQGWGTEAFF TGTGCCATCAGTGGACAGGGATGGGGCACTGAAGCTTTCTTT
TRBJ2-7 NA NA TRBV5-4 CASSLAGPPRTYEQYF TGTGCCAGCAGCTTGGCCGGTCCCCCCCGAACCTACGAGCAGTACTTC
TRBJ2-7 TRBD2 NA TRBV6-5 CASRLERGAYEQYF TGTGCCAGCAGGTTGGAGCGGGGGGCCTACGAGCAGTACTTC
TRBJ1-6 NA NA TRBV7-8 CASSWTAMGPLHF TGTGCCAGCAGCTGGACAGCCATGGGGCCCCTCCACTTT
TRBJ2-5 TRBD2 once TRBV11-1 CASSQLLAGGPETQYF TGTGCCAGCAGCCAACTACTAGCGGGGGGGCCGGAGACCCAGTACTTC
TRBJ1-5 NA NA TRBV4-2 CASRQNSGQEQPQHF TGTGCCAGCAGACAAAACTCAGGGCAGGAACAGCCCCAGCATTTT
TRBJ1-6 NA NA TRBV30 CAWIEAPNSPLHF TGTGCCTGGATAGAAGCTCCGAATTCACCCCTCCACTTT
TRBJ1-5 NA NA TRBV30 CAWSVGGARGNQPQHF TGTGCCTGGAGTGTCGGGGGGGCGAGGGGCAATCAGCCCCAGCATTTT
TRBJ1-5 NA NA TRBV30 CAWSVGFDQPQHF TGTGCCTGGAGTGTAGGGTTCGATCAGCCCCAGCATTTT
TRBJ2-2 NA NA TRBV6-2/TRBV6-3 CASSRSGTTTGELFF TGTGCCAGCAGTCGATCCGGGACCACCACCGGGGAGCTGTTTTTT
TRBJ2-3 TRBD2 NA TRBV5-6 CASILNGDYTDTQYF TGTGCCAGCATCCTAAACGGGGACTACACAGATACGCAGTATTTT
TRBJ1-5 NA NA TRBV16 CASSQSLRESVPQHF TGTGCCAGCAGCCAATCGCTCAGGGAATCAGTACCCCAGCATTTT
TRBJ2-7 NA NA TRBV6-6 CASSYSRYEQYF TGTGCCAGCAGTTACTCCCGGTACGAGCAGTACTTC
TRBJ2-3 TRBD2 NA TRBV2 CASSEVGTSGTDTQYF TGTGCCAGCAGTGAAGTAGGGACTAGCGGAACAGATACGCAGTATTTT
TRBJ1-3 TRBD1 NA TRBV7-9 CASTLDRGGGNTIYF TGTGCCAGCACCCTTGACAGGGGTGGTGGAAACACCATATATTTT
TRBJ1-2 NA NA TRBV7-2 CASSATPGAYGYTF TGTGCCAGCAGCGCCACCCCGGGGGCCTATGGCTACACCTTC
TRBJ1-1 NA NA TRBV9 CASSVDSIMNTEAFF TGTGCCAGCAGCGTAGACAGCATAATGAACACTGAAGCTTTCTTT
TRBJ2-3 TRBD2 once TRBV7-3 CASSLTFPDSGNRADTQYF TGTGCCAGCAGCTTAACTTTTCCAGACAGCGGGAATAGAGCAGATACGCAGTATTTT
TRBJ2-1 NA NA TRBV27 CASSFIGLGQFF TGTGCCAGCAGTTTTATAGGGTTGGGGCAGTTCTTC
TRBJ1-2 NA NA TRBV5-1 CASSLDNPGDDGYTF TGCGCCAGCAGCTTGGACAACCCAGGGGACGATGGCTACACCTTC
TRBJ2-3 NA NA TRBV11-3 CASSLAAASTDTQYF TGTGCCAGCAGCTTAGCGGCAGCTAGCACAGATACGCAGTATTTT
TRBJ2-3 TRBD2 few TRBV7-2 CASSPGLPSTDTQYF TGTGCCAGCAGCCCGGGACTACCGAGCACAGATACGCAGTATTTT
TRBJ2-1 TRBD2 NA TRBV7-9 CASSLSGTSANEQFF TGTGCCAGCAGCCTATCGGGGACTAGCGCCAATGAGCAGTTCTTC
TRBJ1-5 NA NA TRBV6-1 CASSEQSSWQGNQPQHF TGTGCCAGCAGTGAACAGTCGTCATGGCAGGGGAATCAGCCCCAGCATTTT
TRBJ2-5 NA once TRBV6-1 CASSDLGKTQYF TGTGCCAGCAGTGACCTAGGGAAGACCCAGTACTTC
TRBJ1-1 TRBD1 NA TRBV29-1 CSARQGADTEAFF TGCAGCGCCCGACAGGGGGCGGACACTGAAGCTTTCTTT
TRBJ1-5 NA NA TRBV30 CAWSALGNQPQHF TGTGCCTGGAGTGCTCTTGGCAATCAGCCCCAGCATTTT
TRBJ2-7 NA NA TRBV6-7 CASSYLTVSPNPLSSYEQYF TGTGCCAGCAGTTACCTAACGGTTTCTCCTAACCCCTTAAGCTCCTACGAGCAGTACTTC
TRBJ1-2 NA once TRBV4-3 CASSQDLSGFSYGYTF TGCGCCAGCAGCCAAGATCTATCCGGATTTAGCTATGGCTACACCTTC
TRBJ2-4 NA NA TRBV29-1 CSVEDKAKGNIQYF TGCAGCGTTGAGGACAAGGCCAAAGGAAACATTCAGTACTTC
TRBJ1-6 NA NA TRBV3-1/TRBV3-2 CASSQVAGLSSYNSPLHF TGTGCCAGCAGCCAAGTAGCAGGGCTGAGCTCCTATAATTCACCCCTCCACTTT
TRBJ1-1 TRBD1 NA TRBV10-2 CASSDGQGRTMNTEAFF TGCGCCAGCAGTGACGGACAGGGAAGGACAATGAACACTGAAGCTTTCTTT
TRBJ1-2 NA NA TRBV12-3/TRBV12-4 CASRRGNYGYTF TGTGCCAGCAGGAGGGGGAACTATGGCTACACCTTC
TRBJ2-2 NA NA TRBV5-1 CASRDREGYTGELFF TGCGCCAGCAGGGACCGAGAGGGGTACACCGGGGAGCTGTTTTTT
TRBJ2-1 TRBD2 NA TRBV20-1 CSASFGLAGVLSYNEQFF TGCAGTGCTAGTTTTGGGCTAGCGGGGGTCCTCTCCTACAATGAGCAGTTCTTC